This T cell receptor (beta chain) is from a study of identifying expanded T cells in peripheral blood. During the collection period, no donor immune events like infections were recorded. Assay: immunoSEQ multiplex PCR; the TCRdb copy retains only in-frame clones and omits some. Of roughly 78,000 clones listed, 75% to 90% are singletons. Germline CDR1 and CDR2: KGHSH and LQKENI. V lost 6 bases and J lost 2, with 17 bases in between. The CDR3 spans 15 residues. Study observations and caveats: Roughly 1.2 clones differed between technical replicates, versus 16.4 and 19 over time. Clone count variance between approximately two-week samples rose with total template count.

This clone was seen just once. Its antigen is currently unknown. J is TRBJ2-7 and V is TRBV18; TRBD1 might be the D (6 bases). The clonotype comes from a person aged 18 to 70 in good health. The specimen sequenced was blood. The CDR3 coding sequence is TGTGCCAGCTCGCACACGACAGGAATAACCTACGAGCAGTACTTC. It encodes CASSHTTGITYEQYF.